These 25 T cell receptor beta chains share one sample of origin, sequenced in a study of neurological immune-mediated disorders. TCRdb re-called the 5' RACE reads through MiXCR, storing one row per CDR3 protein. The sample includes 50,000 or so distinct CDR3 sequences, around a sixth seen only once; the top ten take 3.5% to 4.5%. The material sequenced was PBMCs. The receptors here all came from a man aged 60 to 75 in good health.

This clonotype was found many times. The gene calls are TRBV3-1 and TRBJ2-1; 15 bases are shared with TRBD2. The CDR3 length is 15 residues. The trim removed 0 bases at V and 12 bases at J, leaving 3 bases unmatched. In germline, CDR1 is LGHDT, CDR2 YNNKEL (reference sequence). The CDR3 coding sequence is TGTGCCAGCAGCCAAGACGGGACTAGCGGGAGGAGGCAGTTCTTC. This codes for CASSQDGTSGRRQFF.

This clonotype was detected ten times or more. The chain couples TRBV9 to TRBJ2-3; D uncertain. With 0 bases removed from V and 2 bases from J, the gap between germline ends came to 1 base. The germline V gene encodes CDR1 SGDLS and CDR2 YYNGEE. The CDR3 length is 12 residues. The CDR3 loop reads CASSVDTDTQYF. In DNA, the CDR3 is TGTGCCAGCAGCGTAGACACAGATACGCAGTATTTT. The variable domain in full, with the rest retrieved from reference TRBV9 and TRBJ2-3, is DSGVTQTPKHLITATGQRVTLRCSPRSGDLSVYWYQQSLDQGLQFLIQYYNGEERAKGNILERFSAQQFPDLHSELNLSSLELGDSALYFCASSVDTDTQYFGPGTRLTVL.

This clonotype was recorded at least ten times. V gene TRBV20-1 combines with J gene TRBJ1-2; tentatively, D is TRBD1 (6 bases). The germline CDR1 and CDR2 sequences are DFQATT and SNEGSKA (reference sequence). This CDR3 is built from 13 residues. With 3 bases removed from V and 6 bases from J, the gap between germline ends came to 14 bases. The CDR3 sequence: CSARTGGANGYTF. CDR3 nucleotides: TGCAGTGCTAGGACAGGCGGCGCCAATGGCTACACCTTC.

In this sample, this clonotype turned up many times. The CDR3 reads CASRIRQGLETQYF. The CDR3 DNA is TGTGCCAGCAGGATTAGACAGGGTCTAGAGACCCAGTACTTC. The J gene is TRBJ2-5, the V gene TRBV5-6; 7 bases map to TRBD1. The germline gives CDR1 SGHDT, CDR2 YYEEEE. The junction had 8 bases not matched to a gene; V was cut back by 5 bases and J by 4 bases. This CDR3 is 14 amino acids long.

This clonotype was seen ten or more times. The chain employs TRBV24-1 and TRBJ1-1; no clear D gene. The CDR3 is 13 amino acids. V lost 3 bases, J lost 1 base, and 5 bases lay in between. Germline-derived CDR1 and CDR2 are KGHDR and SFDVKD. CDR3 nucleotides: TGTGCCACCAGTGATGGAGCGAACACTGAAGCTTTCTTT. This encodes CATSDGANTEAFF.

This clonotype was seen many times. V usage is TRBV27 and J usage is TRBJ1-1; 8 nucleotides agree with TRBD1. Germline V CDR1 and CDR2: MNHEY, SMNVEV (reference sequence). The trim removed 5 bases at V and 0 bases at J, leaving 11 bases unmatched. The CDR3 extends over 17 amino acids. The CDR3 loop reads CASSPLTGGWLNTEAFF. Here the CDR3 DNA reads TGTGCCAGCAGTCCCCTTACAGGGGGGTGGCTGAACACTGAAGCTTTCTTT.

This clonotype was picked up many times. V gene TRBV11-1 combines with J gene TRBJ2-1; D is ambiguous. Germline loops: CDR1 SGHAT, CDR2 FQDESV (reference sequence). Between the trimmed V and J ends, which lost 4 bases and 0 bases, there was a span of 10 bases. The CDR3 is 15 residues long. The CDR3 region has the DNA TGTGCCAGCAGCTCCGGTACAAGCTCCTACAATGAGCAGTTCTTC. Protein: CASSSGTSSYNEQFF.

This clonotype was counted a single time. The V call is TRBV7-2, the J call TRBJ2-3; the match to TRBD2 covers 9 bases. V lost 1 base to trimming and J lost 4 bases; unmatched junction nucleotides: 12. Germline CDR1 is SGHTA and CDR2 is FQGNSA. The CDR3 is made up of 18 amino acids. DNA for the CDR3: TGTGCCAGCAGCTTAGTTGGCGGGGGGGGCCGCACGGCAGATACGCAGTATTTT. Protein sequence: CASSLVGGGGRTADTQYF. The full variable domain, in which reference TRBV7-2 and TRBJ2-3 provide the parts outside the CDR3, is GAGVSQSPSNKVTEKGKDVELRCDPISGHTALYWYRQSLGQGLEFLIYFQGNSAPDKSGLPSDRFSAERTGGSVSTLTIQRTQQEDSAVYLCASSLVGGGGRTADTQYFGPGTRLTVL.

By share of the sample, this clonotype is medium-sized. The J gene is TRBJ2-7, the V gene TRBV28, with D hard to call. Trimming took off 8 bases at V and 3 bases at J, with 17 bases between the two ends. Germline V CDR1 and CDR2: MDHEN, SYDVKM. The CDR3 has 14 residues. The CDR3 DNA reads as TGTGCCAGCCGGTCACCCTCGATTGTCTACGAGCAGTACTTC. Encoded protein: CASRSPSIVYEQYF.

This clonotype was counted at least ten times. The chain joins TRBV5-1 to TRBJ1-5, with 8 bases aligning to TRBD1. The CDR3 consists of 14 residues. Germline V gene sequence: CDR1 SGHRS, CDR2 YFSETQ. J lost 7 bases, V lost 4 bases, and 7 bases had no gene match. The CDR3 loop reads CASSPQGGFQPQHF. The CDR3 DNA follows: TGCGCCAGCAGCCCACAGGGGGGATTCCAGCCCCAGCATTTT. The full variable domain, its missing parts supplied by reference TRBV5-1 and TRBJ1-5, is KAGVTQTPRYLIKTRGQQVTLSCSPISGHRSVSWYQQTPGQGLQFLFEYFSETQRNKGNFPGRFSGRQFSNSRSEMNVSTLELGDSALYLCASSPQGGFQPQHFGDGTRLSIL.

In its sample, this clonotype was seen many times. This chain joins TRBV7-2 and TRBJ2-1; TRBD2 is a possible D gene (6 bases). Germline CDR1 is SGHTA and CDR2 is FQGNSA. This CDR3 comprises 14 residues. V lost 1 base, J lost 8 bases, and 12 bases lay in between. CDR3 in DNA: TGTGCCAGCAGCTTAGTAGTGGTAGCGGATGAGCAGTTCTTC. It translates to CASSLVVVADEQFF.

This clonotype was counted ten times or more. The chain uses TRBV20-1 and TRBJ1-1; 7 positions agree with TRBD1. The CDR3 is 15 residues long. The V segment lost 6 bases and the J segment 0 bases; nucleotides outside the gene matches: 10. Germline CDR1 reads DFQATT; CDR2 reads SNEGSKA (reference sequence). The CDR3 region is CSAGLQGHMNTEAFF. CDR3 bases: TGCAGTGCGGGACTACAGGGGCACATGAACACTGAAGCTTTCTTT.

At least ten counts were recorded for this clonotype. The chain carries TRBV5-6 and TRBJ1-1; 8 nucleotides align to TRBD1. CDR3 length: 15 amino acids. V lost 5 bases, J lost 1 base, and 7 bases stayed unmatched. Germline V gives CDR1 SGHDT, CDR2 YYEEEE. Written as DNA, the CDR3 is TGTGCCAGCAGATCCGACAGGGGAGGGAACACTGAAGCTTTCTTT. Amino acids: CASRSDRGGNTEAFF.

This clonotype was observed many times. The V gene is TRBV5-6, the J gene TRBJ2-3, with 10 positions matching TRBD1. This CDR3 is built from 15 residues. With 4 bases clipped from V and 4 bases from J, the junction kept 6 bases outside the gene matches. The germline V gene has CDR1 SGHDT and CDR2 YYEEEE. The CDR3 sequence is CASSLGTGEADTQYF. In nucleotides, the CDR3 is TGTGCCAGCAGCCTTGGGACAGGGGAGGCAGATACGCAGTATTTT.

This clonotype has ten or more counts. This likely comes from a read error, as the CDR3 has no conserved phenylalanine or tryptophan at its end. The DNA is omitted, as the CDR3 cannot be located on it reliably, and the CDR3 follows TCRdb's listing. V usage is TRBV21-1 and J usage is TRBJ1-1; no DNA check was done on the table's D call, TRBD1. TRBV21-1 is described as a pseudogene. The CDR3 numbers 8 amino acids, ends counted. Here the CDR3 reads CASLRTGG.

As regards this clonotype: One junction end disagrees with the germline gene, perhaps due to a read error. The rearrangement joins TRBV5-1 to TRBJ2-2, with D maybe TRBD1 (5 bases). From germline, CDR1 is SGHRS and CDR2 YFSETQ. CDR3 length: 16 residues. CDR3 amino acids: CANRPHSLPDTGELFF. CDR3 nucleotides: TGCGCCAACAGACCCCACAGCCTACCGGACACAGGGGAGCTGTTTTTT.

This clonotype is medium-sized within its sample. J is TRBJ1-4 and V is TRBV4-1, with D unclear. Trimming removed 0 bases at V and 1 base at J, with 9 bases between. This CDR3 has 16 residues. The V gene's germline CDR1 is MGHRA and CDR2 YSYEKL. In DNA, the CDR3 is TGCGCCAGCAGCCAAGAAGGAGGGATAACTAATGAAAAACTGTTTTTT. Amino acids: CASSQEGGITNEKLFF.

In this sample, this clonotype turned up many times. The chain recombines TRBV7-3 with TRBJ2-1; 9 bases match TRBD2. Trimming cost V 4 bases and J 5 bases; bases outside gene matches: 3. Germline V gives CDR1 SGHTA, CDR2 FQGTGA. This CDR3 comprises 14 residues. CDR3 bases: TGTGCCAGCAGCTCCCTAGCGGGGAACAATGAGCAGTTCTTC. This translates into CASSSLAGNNEQFF.

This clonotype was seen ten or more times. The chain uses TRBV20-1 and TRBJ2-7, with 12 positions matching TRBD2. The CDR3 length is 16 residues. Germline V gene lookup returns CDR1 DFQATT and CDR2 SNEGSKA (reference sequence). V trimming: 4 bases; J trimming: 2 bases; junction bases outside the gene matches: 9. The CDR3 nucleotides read TGCAGTGCTACTAGGACTAGCGGGATTCCCCCCTACGAGCAGTACTTC. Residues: CSATRTSGIPPYEQYF.

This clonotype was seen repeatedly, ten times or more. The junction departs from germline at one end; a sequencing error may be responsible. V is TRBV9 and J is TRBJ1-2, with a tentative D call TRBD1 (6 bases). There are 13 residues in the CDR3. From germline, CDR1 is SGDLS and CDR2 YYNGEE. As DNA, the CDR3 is TGTGCCAGCAGCGTAGCTGGGGGGCCCCCAATCCTCTTC. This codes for CASSVAGGPPILF.

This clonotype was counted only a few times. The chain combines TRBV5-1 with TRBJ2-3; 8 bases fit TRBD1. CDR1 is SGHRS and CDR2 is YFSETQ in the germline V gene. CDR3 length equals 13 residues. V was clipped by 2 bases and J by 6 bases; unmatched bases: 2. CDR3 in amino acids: CASSLQGEDTQYF. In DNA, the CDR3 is TGCGCCAGCAGCTTACAGGGGGAGGATACGCAGTATTTT.

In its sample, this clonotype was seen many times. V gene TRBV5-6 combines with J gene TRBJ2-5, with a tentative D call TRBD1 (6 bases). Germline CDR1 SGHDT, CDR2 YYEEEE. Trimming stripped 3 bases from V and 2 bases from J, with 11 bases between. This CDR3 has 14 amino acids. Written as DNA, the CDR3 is TGTGCCAGCAGCTCGGACAGATTTCAAGAGACCCAGTACTTC. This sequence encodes CASSSDRFQETQYF.

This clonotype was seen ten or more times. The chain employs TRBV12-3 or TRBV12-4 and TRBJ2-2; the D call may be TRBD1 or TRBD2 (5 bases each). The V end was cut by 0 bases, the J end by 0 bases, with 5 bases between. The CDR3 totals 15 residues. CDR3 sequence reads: CASSLAGPNTGELFF. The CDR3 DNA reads TGTGCCAGCAGTTTAGCGGGACCGAACACCGGGGAGCTGTTTTTT.

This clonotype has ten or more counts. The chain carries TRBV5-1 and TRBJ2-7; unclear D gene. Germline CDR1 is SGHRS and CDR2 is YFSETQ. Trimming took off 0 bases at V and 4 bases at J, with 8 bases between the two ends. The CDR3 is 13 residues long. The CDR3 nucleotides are TGCGCCAGCAGCTTGGGTGAGGTTTACGAGCAGTACTTC. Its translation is CASSLGEVYEQYF.

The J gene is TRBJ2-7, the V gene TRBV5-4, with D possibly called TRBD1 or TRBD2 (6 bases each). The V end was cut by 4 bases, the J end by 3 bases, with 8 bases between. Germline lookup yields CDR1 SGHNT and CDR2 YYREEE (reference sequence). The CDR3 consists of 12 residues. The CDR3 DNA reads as TGTGCCAGCAGCAAGGGGGGCTACGAGCAGTACTTC. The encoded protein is CASSKGGYEQYF.